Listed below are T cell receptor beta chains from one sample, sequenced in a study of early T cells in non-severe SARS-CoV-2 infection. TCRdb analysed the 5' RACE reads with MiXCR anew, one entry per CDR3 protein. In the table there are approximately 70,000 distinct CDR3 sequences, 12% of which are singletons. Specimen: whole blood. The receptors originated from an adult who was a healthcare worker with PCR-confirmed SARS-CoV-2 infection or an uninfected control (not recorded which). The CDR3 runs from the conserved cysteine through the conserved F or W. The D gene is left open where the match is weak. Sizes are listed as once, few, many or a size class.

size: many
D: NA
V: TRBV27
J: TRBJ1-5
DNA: TGTGCCAGCACCCCGAGGGGGGCGGGCAATCAGCCCCAGCATTTT
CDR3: CASTPRGAGNQPQHF

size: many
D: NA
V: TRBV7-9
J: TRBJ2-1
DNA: TGTGCCAGCAGCTGCAGGGCCTTTATTTGCAATGAGCAGTTCTTC
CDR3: CASSCRAFICNEQFF

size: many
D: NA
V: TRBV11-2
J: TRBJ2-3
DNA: TGTGCCAGCAGCTTAGGGGATACGCAGTATTTT
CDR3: CASSLGDTQYF

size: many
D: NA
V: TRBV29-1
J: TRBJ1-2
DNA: TGCAGCGTTGAAGGGAACCGAGGGTATGGCTACACCTTC
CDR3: CSVEGNRGYGYTF

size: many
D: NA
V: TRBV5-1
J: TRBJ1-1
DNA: TGCGCCAGCAGCCCAGGCAGCTCGAACACTGAAGCTTTCTTT
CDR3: CASSPGSSNTEAFF

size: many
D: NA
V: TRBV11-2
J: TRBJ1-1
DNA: TGTGCCAGCAGCTCCCAGTGGGGGGGGAACACTGAAGCTTTCTTT
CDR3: CASSSQWGGNTEAFF

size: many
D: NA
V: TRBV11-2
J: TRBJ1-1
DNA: TGTGCCAGCAGCTTAGGCCCAGGGACTGAAGCTTTCTTT
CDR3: CASSLGPGTEAFF

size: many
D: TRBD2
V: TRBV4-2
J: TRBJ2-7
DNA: TGTGCCAGCAGCTCGCTCCTTGGAGATAGCGGGGGCGAGCAGTACTTC
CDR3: CASSSLLGDSGGEQYF

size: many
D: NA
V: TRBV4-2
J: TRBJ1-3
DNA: TGTGCCAGCAGCCAAGATCCGCTGTTCTCTGGAAACACCATATATTTT
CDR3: CASSQDPLFSGNTIYF

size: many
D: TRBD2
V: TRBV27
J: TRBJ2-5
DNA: TGTGCCAGCAGTATGGGACTAGCGGGGAAAGAAGAGACCCAGTACTTC
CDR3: CASSMGLAGKEETQYF